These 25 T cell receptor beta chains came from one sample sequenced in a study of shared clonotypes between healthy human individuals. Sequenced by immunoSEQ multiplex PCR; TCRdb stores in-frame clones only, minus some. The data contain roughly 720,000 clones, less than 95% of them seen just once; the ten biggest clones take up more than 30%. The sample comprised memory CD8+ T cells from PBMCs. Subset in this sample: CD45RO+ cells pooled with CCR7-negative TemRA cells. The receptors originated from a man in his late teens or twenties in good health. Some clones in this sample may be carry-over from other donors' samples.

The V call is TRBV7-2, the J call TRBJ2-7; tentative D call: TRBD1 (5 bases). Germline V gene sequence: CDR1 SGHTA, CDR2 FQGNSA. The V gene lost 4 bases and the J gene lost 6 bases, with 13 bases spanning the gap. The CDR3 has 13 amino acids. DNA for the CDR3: TGTGCCAGCAGCTACAGGTTACTTGGCGAGCAGTACTTC. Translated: CASSYRLLGEQYF. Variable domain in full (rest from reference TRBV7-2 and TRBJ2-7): GAGVSQSPSNKVTEKGKDVELRCDPISGHTALYWYRQSLGQGLEFLIYFQGNSAPDKSGLPSDRFSAERTGGSVSTLTIQRTQQEDSAVYLCASSYRLLGEQYFGPGTRLTVT.

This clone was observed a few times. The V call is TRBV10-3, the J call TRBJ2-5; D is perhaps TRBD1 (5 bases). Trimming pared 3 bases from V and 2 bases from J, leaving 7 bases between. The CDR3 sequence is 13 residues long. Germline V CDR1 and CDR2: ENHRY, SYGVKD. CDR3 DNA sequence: TGTGCCATCAGTGACGGACAACAAGAGACCCAGTACTTC. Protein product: CAISDGQQETQYF.

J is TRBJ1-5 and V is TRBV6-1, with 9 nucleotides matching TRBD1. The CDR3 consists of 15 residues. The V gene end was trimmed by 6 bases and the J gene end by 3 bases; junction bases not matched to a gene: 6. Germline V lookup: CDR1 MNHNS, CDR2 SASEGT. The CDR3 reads CASSPGTGLNQPQHF. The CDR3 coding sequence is TGTGCCAGCAGCCCCGGGACAGGGCTCAATCAGCCCCAGCATTTT.

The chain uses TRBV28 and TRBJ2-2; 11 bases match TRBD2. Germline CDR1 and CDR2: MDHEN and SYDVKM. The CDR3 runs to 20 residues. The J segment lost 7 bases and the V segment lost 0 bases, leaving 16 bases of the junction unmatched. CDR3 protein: CASSLWASVLAGGAGGELFF. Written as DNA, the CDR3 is TGTGCCAGCAGTTTATGGGCGTCGGTTCTAGCGGGAGGAGCGGGCGGGGAGCTGTTTTTT.

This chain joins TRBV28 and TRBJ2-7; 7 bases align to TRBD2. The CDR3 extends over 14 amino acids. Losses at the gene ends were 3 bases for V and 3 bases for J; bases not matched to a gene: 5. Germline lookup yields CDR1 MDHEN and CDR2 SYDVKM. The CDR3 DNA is TGTGCCAGCAGTTTTCGTAGCGGGTTCTACGAGCAGTACTTC. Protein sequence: CASSFRSGFYEQYF.

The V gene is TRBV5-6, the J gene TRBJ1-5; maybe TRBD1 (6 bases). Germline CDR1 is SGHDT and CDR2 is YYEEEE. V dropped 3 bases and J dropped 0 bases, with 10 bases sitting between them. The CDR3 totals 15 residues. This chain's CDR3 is CASSSGHFSNQPQHF. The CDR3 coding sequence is TGTGCCAGCAGCTCGGGACATTTTAGCAATCAGCCCCAGCATTTT.

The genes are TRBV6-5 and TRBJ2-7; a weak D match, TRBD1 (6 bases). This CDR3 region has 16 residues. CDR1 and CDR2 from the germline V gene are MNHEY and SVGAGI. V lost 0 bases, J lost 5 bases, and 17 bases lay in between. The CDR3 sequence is CASSYSRGALRDEQYF. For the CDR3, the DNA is TGTGCCAGCAGTTACTCCAGGGGAGCCTTACGAGACGAGCAGTACTTC.

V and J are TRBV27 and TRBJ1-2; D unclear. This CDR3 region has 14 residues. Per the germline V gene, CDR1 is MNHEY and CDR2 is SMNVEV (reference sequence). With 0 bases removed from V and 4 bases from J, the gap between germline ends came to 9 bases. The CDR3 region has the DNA TGTGCCAGCAGTTTATCCCGCTCGCGCTATGGCTACACCTTC. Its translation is CASSLSRSRYGYTF.

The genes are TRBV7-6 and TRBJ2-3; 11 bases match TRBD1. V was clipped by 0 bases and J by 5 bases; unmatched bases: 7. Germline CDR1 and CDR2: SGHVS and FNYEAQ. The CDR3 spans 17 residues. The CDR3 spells CASSLAPGQGGEDTQYF. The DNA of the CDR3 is TGTGCCAGCAGCTTAGCGCCGGGACAGGGGGGAGAAGATACGCAGTATTTT.

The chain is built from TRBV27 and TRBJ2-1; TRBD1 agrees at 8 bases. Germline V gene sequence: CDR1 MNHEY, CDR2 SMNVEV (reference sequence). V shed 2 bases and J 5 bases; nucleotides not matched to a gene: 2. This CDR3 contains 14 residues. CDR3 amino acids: CASSLDRGNNEQFF. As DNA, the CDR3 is TGTGCCAGCAGTTTAGACAGGGGCAACAATGAGCAGTTCTTC.

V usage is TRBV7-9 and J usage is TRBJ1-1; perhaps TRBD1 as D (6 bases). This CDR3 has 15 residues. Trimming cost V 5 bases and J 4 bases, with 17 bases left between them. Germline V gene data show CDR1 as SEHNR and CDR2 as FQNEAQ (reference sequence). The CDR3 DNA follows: TGTGCCAGCAGCCCCCTCGCGGGGGGCGGCACTGAAGCTTTCTTT. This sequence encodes CASSPLAGGGTEAFF.

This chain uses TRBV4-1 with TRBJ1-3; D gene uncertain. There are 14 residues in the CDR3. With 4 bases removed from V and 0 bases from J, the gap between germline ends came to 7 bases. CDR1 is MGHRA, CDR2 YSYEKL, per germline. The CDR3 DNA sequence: TGCGCCAGCAGCCCTCCTAGCTCTGGAAACACCATATATTTT. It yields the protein CASSPPSSGNTIYF.

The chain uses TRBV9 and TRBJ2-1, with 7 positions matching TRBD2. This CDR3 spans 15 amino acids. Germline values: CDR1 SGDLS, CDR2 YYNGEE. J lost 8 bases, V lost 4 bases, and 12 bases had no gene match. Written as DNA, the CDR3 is TGTGCCAGCAGCCTACCGGGGGAGGGAGACTATGAGCAGTTCTTC. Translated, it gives CASSLPGEGDYEQFF.

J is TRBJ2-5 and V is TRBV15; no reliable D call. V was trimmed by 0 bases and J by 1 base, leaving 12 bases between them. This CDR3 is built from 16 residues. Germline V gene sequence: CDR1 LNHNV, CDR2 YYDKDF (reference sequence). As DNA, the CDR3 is TGTGCCACCAGCAGAGAGCAGGATTGGATCCAAGAGACCCAGTACTTC. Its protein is CATSREQDWIQETQYF.

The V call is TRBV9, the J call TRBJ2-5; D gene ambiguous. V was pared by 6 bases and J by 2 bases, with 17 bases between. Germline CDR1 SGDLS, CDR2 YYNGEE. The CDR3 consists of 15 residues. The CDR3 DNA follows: TGTGCCAGCACCCCATACAACGGTAGACAAGAGACCCAGTACTTC. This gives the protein CASTPYNGRQETQYF.

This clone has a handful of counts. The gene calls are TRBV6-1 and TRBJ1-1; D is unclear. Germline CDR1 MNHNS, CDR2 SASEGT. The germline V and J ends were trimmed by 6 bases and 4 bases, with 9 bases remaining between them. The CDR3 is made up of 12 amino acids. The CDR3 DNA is TGTGCCAGCAGCAGGTGGATCACTGAAGCTTTCTTT. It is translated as CASSRWITEAFF.

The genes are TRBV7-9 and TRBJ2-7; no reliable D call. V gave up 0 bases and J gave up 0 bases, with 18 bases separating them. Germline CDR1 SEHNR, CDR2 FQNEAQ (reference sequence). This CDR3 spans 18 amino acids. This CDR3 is CASSLARTPITPSYEQYF. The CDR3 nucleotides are TGTGCCAGCAGCTTAGCCCGGACCCCTATTACCCCCTCCTACGAGCAGTACTTC.

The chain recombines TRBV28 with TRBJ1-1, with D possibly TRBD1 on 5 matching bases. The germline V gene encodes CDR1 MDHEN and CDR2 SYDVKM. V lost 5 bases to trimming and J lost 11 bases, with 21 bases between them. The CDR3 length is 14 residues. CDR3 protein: CASSIPRDLRGAFF. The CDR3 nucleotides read TGTGCCAGCAGTATACCAAGGGACCTCCGGGGGGCTTTCTTT. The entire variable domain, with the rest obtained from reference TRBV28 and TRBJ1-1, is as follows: DVKVTQSSRYLVKRTGEKVFLECVQDMDHENMFWYRQDPGLGLRLIYFSYDVKMKEKGDIPEGYSVSREKKERFSLILESASTNQTSMYLCASSIPRDLRGAFFGQGTRLTVV.

CDR3 loop: CASSPSGRGYYNEQFF. CDR3 in DNA: TGTGCCAGCAGTCCCAGCGGGAGGGGGTACTACAATGAGCAGTTCTTC. The chain is built from TRBV9 and TRBJ2-1; TRBD2 aligns across 10 bases. The CDR3 extends over 16 amino acids. Germline V lookup: CDR1 SGDLS, CDR2 YYNGEE. V was clipped by 5 bases and J by 3 bases; unmatched bases: 8.

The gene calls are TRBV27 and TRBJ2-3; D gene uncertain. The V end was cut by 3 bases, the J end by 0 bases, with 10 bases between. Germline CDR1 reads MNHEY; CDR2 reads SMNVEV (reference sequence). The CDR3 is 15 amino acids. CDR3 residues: CASSFLQSSTDTQYF. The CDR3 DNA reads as TGTGCCAGCAGTTTTCTGCAAAGTAGCACAGATACGCAGTATTTT.

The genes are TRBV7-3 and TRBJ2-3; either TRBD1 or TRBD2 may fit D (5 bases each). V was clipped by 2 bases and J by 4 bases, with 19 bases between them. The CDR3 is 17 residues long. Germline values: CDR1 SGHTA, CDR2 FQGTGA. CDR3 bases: TGTGCCAGCAGCTTACAGGGTACAGAGGGGTTCCCAGATACGCAGTATTTT. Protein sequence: CASSLQGTEGFPDTQYF.

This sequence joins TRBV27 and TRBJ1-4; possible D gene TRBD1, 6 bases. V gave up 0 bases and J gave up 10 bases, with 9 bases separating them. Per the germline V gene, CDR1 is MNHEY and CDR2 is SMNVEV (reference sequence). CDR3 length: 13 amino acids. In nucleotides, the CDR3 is TGTGCCAGCAGTTTATCTCTACAGGGAAAACTGTTTTTT. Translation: CASSLSLQGKLFF.

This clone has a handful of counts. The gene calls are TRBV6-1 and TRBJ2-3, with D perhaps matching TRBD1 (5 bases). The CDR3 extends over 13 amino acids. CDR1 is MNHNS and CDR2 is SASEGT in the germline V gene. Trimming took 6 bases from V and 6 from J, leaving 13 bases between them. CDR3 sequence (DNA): TGTGCCAGCAGAACAGGCATTGGGGATACGCAGTATTTT. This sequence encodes CASRTGIGDTQYF.

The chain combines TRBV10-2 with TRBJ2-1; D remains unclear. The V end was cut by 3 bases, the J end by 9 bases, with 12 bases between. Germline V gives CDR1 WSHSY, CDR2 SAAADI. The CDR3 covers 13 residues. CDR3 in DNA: TGCGCCAGCAGTGAATCGCGACAATTTGAGCAGTTCTTC. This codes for CASSESRQFEQFF.

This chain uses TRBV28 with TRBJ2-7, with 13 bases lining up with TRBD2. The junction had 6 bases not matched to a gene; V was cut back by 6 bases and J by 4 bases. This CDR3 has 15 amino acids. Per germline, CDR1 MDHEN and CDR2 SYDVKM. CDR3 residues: CASSSGTSGMYEQYF. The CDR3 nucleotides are TGTGCCAGCAGCTCCGGGACTAGCGGGATGTACGAGCAGTACTTC.